These 5 T cell receptor beta chains were all obtained from the same sample, sequenced in a study of Ad26.COV2.S vaccination and SARS-CoV-2 variants. Indicated treatment: 15 to 20 received Ad26.COV2.S at low or high dose, single or two shots; roughly 5 received placebo; per-sample allocation not given. Each sample was drawn 63 days after the first injection (of vaccine or placebo). The data were produced by immunoSEQ multiplex PCR, yet TCRdb's version contains in-frame clones alone and is incomplete. The sample has 400,000 to 450,000 clones; 75% to 95% are singletons. Sequencing used peripheral blood, obtained in a trial of Ad26.COV2.S vaccine versus placebo. The receptors were sampled from a person between 18 and 65 years old who received the Ad26.COV2.S COVID-19 vaccine or a placebo.

V is TRBV6-8 and J is TRBJ2-3, with 8 nucleotides matching TRBD2. V gave up 6 bases and J gave up 0 bases; unmatched junction bases: 14. The germline V gene has CDR1 MNHGY and CDR2 SAAAGT. The CDR3 loop spans 18 amino acids. DNA of the CDR3: TGTGCCAGCAGCCCAATTGGTCAGCGGGAGTTTAGCACAGATACGCAGTATTTT. Protein sequence: CASSPIGQREFSTDTQYF.

V gene TRBV21-1 combines with J gene TRBJ2-2; the table's D gene call, TRBD1, was not cross checked with the DNA. TRBV21-1 is a known pseudogene. CDR3 size: 20 residues. CDR3 protein: CASSKAEAGARTTNTGELFF. CDR3 nucleotides: TGTGCCAGCAGCAAAGCGGAGGCAGGGGCCCGTACTACTAACACCGGGGAGCTGTTTTTT.

The rearrangement uses TRBV7-3 and TRBJ2-7; D is unclear. This CDR3 is built from 12 residues. Germline V gene lookup returns CDR1 SGHTA and CDR2 FQGTGA. Trimming pared 6 bases from V and 4 bases from J, leaving 10 bases between. CDR3 sequence: CASSKVDYEQYF. Written as DNA, the CDR3 is TGTGCCAGCAGTAAAGTTGATTACGAGCAGTACTTC.

This clone was observed a single time. The CDR3 reads CASSPSGSWSNQPQHF. The DNA of the CDR3 is TGTGCCAGCAGCCCTAGTGGGAGTTGGAGCAATCAGCCCCAGCATTTT. This chain links TRBV11-2 with TRBJ1-5; D unclear. Between the trimmed V and J ends, which lost 5 bases and 1 base, there was a span of 15 bases. The CDR3 spans 16 residues. Germline loops: CDR1 SGHAT, CDR2 FQNNGV. Full variable domain (remainder filled in from reference TRBV11-2 and TRBJ1-5): EAGVAQSPRYKIIEKRQSVAFWCNPISGHATLYWYQQILGQGPKLLIQFQNNGVVDDSQLPKDRFSAERLKGVDSTLKIQPAKLEDSAVYLCASSPSGSWSNQPQHFGDGTRLSIL.

This chain links TRBV19 with TRBJ2-2; D remains ambiguous. V lost 9 bases to trimming and J lost 0 bases, with 20 bases between them. Germline CDR1 reads LNHDA; CDR2 reads SQIVND (reference sequence). The CDR3 contains 17 residues. For the CDR3, the DNA is TGTGCCAGCGCCGGGTCCCCAGGCGGTACGAACACCGGGGAGCTGTTTTTT. Translated, it gives CASAGSPGGTNTGELFF.